Described below is a single T cell receptor beta chain sequence and its context. TCRdb's copy holds only in-frame clones and misses some; the assay was immunoSEQ multiplex PCR. The sample records tens of thousands of clones, over 80% being singletons. These data belong to a study of Tregs in tolerant kidney transplant recipients. Germline V gene data show CDR1 as SGHNT and CDR2 as YYREEE (reference sequence). The ends lost 4 bases at V and 1 base at J; junction bases unmatched: 7. CDR3 size: 15 residues. The clonotype originates from a human donor in good health. This sequence joins TRBV5-4 and TRBJ1-1, with 7 bases that match TRBD1. The source material was CD4+ T cells from blood. The DNA of the CDR3 is TGTGCCAGCAGCCCGCCGACAGGGCAGAACACTGAAGCTTTCTTT. It translates to CASSPPTGQNTEAFF. Using reference TRBV5-4 and TRBJ1-1 for the parts outside the CDR3, the full variable domain is ETGVTQSPTHLIKTRGQQVTLRCSSQSGHNTVSWYQQALGQGPQFIFQYYREEENGRGNFPPRFSGLQFPNYSSELNVNALELDDSALYLCASSPPTGQNTEAFFGQGTRLTVV.